The T cell receptor (beta chain) under discussion was sequenced for a study of blood T cell repertoires in COVID-19. Germline CDR1 and CDR2: SGHTA and FQGTGA. The V end was cut by 4 bases, the J end by 10 bases, with 11 bases between. CDR3 length: 12 amino acids. This clone was found a few times. Method: immunoSEQ multiplex PCR; TCRdb's copy keeps in-frame clones and lacks some. The data contain approximately 300,000 clones, approximately 88% of them seen just once; the ten biggest clones take up about 6.8%. The clonotype comes from a man between 18 and 29 years old who had recovered from COVID-19. V usage is TRBV7-3 and J usage is TRBJ2-1; D possibly corresponds to TRBD1 (6 bases). What was sequenced was peripheral blood. Written as DNA, the CDR3 is TGTGCCAGCAGCTACAGGGATGGGGAGCAGTTCTTC. Translated, it gives CASSYRDGEQFF.